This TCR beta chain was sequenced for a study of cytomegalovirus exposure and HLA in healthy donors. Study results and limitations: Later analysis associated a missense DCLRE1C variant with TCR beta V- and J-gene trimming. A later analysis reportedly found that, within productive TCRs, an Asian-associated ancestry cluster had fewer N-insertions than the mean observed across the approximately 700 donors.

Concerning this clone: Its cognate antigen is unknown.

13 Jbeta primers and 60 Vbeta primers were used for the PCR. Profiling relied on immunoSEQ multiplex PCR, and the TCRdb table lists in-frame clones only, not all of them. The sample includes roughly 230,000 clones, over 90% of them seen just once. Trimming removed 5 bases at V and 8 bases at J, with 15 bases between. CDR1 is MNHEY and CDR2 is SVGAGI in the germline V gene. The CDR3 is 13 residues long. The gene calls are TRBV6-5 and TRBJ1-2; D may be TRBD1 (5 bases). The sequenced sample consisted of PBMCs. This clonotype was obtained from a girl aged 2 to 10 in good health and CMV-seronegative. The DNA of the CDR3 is TGTGCCAGCAGTGAAATTGGGGGGGTCGGCTACACCTTC. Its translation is CASSEIGGVGYTF.